This TCR beta chain emerged from a study of control samples from healthy donors and cancer patients. The table lists this clone with a count of one. The assay was immunoSEQ multiplex PCR, and TCRdb's table has in-frame clones only and misses some. The sample includes roughly 3,500 clones, 70% to 80% of them seen just once. Germline V CDR1 and CDR2: SGHDN, FVKESK. The CDR3 loop spans 13 amino acids. The V segment lost 4 bases and the J segment 3 bases; nucleotides outside the gene matches: 0. The receptor comes from a female donor with melanoma. Input material: formalin-fixed, paraffin-embedded tissue. The chain links TRBV14 to TRBJ1-1; 9 nucleotides line up with TRBD1. CDR3 region: CASSRQGDTEAFF. The CDR3 DNA is TGTGCCAGCAGCCGACAGGGGGACACTGAAGCTTTCTTT.